This TCR beta chain was identified during a study of CD8 T cells in ankylosing spondylitis (TCRdb year 2017). At the level of the whole study: T cell receptor beta repertoires were profiled in healthy donors and ankylosing spondylitis patients so that disease-linked TCR variants could be found. The full study cohort was made up of approximately 27 ankylosing spondylitis patients and around 100 healthy donors. Peripheral blood was sampled, and synovial fluid was additionally collected from ankylosing spondylitis patients.

Study-wide conclusions, independent of this receptor: The disease-linked clones had a CD8+ phenotype and were found at relatively low frequencies in peripheral blood. Some of the motif variants had been reported before in the synovial fluid and blood of reactive arthritis patients, a finding that suggests common disease-initiation mechanisms. Significant enrichment of the disease-linked clones was reported in matched synovial fluid samples from ankylosing spondylitis patients. A TCR beta motif of eight highly homologous amino acid variants appeared characteristic of blood from ankylosing spondylitis patients.

This clonotype was counted between two and nine times. Its antigen is still unknown. Per-base quality was not reported, and no clone a single base away is much larger than it. The run used an Illumina HiSeq 2500. Quantitative 5'-RACE with molecular barcodes was the method used to prepare the TCR beta libraries. In the authors' own workflow: A new computational method, built on a probabilistic model of VDJ rearrangement, was used to identify disease-linked TCR variants. TCRdb's own reprocessing of the public reads used fastp at Q25 and MiXCR and kept productive beta chains. Merged by CDR3 protein, the rows form single entries marked with the most common genes and DNA. TCRdb, rather than the study authors, made the V and J calls. A total of a few hundred thousand distinct CDR3 sequences appear in this sample, roughly 13% of them only once. The top ten clonotypes cover 6.8% of the sample. The cysteine opens and the phenylalanine closes a CDR3 of 16 amino acids. Of the read, only the CDR3 DNA is kept; its 48 bases are in frame from base 1. As encoded in the germline V gene, CDR1 is KGHSH while CDR2 is LQKENI. At the junction V is shortened by 9 bases and J by 6 bases; bases outside the gene matches: 13.

The sequence derives from a male donor with ankylosing spondylitis. Sequencing used blood, either unsorted or a sorted T cell fraction (not recorded which). The chain is assembled from TRBV18 and TRBJ2-7; 14 junctional bases match TRBD2. The DNA is TGTGCCAGTTCGCCGGGACTAGCGGGAGTCGGCGGCGAGCAGTACTTC. It encodes CASSPGLAGVGGEQYF.